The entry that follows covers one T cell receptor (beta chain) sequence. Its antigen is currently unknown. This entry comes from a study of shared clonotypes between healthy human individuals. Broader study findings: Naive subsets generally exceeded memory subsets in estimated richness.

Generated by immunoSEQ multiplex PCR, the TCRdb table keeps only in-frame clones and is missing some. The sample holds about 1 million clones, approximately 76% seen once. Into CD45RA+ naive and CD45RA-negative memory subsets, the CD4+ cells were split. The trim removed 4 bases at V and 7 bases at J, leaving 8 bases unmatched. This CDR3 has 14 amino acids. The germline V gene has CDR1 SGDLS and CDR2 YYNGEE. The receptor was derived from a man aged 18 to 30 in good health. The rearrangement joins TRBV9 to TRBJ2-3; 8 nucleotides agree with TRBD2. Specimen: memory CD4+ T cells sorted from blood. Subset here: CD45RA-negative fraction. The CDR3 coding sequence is TGTGCCAGCAGCCCGGGACTAGAAAGAAATACGCAGTATTTT. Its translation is CASSPGLERNTQYF.